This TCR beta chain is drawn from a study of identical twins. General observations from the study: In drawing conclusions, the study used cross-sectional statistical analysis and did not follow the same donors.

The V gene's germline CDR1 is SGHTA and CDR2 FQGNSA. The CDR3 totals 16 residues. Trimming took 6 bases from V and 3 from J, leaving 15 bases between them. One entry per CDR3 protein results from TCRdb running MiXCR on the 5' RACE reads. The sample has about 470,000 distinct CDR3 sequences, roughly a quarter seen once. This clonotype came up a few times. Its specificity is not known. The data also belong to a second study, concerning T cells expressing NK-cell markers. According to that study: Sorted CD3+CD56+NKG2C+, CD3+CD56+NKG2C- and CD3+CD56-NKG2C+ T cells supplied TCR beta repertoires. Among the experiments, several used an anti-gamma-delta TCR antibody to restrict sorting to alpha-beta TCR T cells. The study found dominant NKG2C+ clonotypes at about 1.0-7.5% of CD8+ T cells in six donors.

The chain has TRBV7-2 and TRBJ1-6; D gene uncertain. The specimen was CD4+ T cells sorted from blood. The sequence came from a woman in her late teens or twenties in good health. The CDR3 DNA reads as TGTGCCAGCAGTTTGGGTCCCGGCAGCTATAATTCACCCCTCCACTTT. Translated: CASSLGPGSYNSPLHF. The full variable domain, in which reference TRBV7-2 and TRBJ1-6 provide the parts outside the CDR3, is GAGVSQSPSNKVTEKGKDVELRCDPISGHTALYWYRQSLGQGLEFLIYFQGNSAPDKSGLPSDRFSAERTGGSVSTLTIQRTQQEDSAVYLCASSLGPGSYNSPLHFGNGTRLTVT.